One sample yielded the 3 T cell receptor beta chains listed below, sequenced in a study of early T cells in non-severe SARS-CoV-2 infection. TCRdb re-derived calls from the 5' RACE reads in MiXCR, one entry per CDR3 protein. The table has more than 90,000 distinct CDR3 sequences, approximately 13% seen once. Sequencing input: whole blood. The receptor source for this set is an adult who was a healthcare worker with PCR-confirmed SARS-CoV-2 infection or an uninfected control (not recorded which).

The V gene is TRBV4-1, the J gene TRBJ2-1, with D hard to call. Trimming shortened V by 4 bases and J by 5 bases, and 15 bases separated the two germline ends. Germline CDR1 and CDR2: MGHRA and YSYEKL. This CDR3 contains 15 residues. The CDR3 loop reads CASSPRARVDNEQFF. The CDR3 nucleotides are TGCGCCAGCAGCCCTCGTGCCCGAGTGGACAATGAGCAGTTCTTC.

This clonotype has at least ten counts. The CDR3 reads CASSSLGQATGELFF. The CDR3 region has the DNA TGTGCCAGTAGTAGCCTAGGACAGGCCACCGGGGAGCTGTTTTTT. The chain employs TRBV19 and TRBJ2-2; TRBD1 matches at 7 bases. Germline assignment: CDR1 LNHDA and CDR2 SQIVND (reference sequence). The CDR3 covers 15 residues. V shed 4 bases, J shed 4 bases, and the junction held 6 bases outside the gene matches. The variable domain in full, with the rest retrieved from reference TRBV19 and TRBJ2-2, is DGGITQSPKYLFRKEGQNVTLSCEQNLNHDAMYWYRQDPGQGLRLIYYSQIVNDFQKGDIAEGYSVSREKKESFPLTVTSAQKNPTAFYLCASSSLGQATGELFFGEGSRLTVL.

This clonotype was counted many times. The V gene is TRBV7-9, the J gene TRBJ1-1, with D perhaps TRBD1 (5 bases). The CDR3 consists of 17 residues. Trimming cost V 2 bases and J 3 bases, with 19 bases left between them. The germline V gene has CDR1 SEHNR and CDR2 FQNEAQ (reference sequence). CDR3 loop: CASSLTTSGFTDTEAFF. The CDR3 DNA follows: TGTGCCAGCAGCTTAACCACCTCAGGGTTTACGGACACTGAAGCTTTCTTT.